Here is one T cell receptor beta chain with its context. Its antigen is undetermined. Trimming shortened V by 1 base and J by 2 bases, and 12 bases separated the two germline ends. The CDR3 is made up of 16 amino acids. Germline values: CDR1 LGHNA, CDR2 YSLEER. TCRdb re-derived calls from the RT-PCR reads in MiXCR, one entry per CDR3 protein. The sample lists about 650,000 distinct CDR3 sequences; roughly 14% were seen once. This entry is derived from a study of response to subunit inactivated influenza vaccine. Study-wide points: Authors suggested each seasonal flu vaccination may recruit only limited numbers of new T cells.

The origin of this receptor is a man between 50 and 59 years old who received an inactivated influenza vaccine. This sequence joins TRBV4-3 and TRBJ2-1, with D perhaps matching TRBD1 or TRBD2 (6 bases each). Material: PBMCs from blood, obtained 11 to 12 days after vaccination. The CDR3 nucleotides read TGCGCCAGCAGCCAAGTAGGAGGGGGGACCTACAATGAGCAGTTCTTC. This codes for CASSQVGGGTYNEQFF.